This T cell receptor beta chain comes out of a study of radiation and T cells in renal cell carcinoma (dated by TCRdb to between 2020 and 2021). The study in broad terms: The samples were drawn from a clinical trial, where primary renal cell carcinomas were treated with 15 Gy of stereotactic body radiation therapy and then removed by nephrectomy 4 weeks afterward. In total, approximately 53 samples underwent TCR beta sequencing: 25 or so tumors plus 27 peripheral blood samples. A total of 4,016,671 unique CDR3 nucleotide sequences, encoding roughly 2.7 million unique CDR3 amino acid sequences, were found across all 50 or so samples. The investigation overall reported the following: An increase in top tumor clonotypes in blood was observed from baseline to 2 weeks post-radiation, followed by contraction by 4 weeks, which was taken to suggest transient expansion of tumor-resident clones. Because pretreatment tumor biopsies were not available, the baseline intratumoral presence of clonotypes could not be determined. Because the trial had a single-armed design, the trial could not examine how radiation dose or scheduling affected the TCR repertoire. Changes in the blood repertoire were not tracked past 4 weeks after treatment.

TCR beta libraries were generated from genomic DNA with the immunoSEQ kit, following the manufacturer's recommendations. To prepare libraries, a first multiplex PCR with proprietary primers was run, followed by a second PCR that added unique barcodes, and a bead cleanup was done after each round. A positive control reaction and a negative control reaction, both provided in the kit, were run with every batch of samples. The final libraries were assessed on an Agilent 4200 TapeStation D1000 ScreenTape, pooled by volume, and quantified by qPCR. Sequencing was performed on an Illumina NextSeq500 using a MidOutput 150-cycle cartridge, with 156 Read1 cycles, 15 Index1 cycles, and the kit custom primers. The pooled library was loaded at 0.95 to 1 pM, with a roughly 20% PhiX control spiked in. The authors processed their data as follows. The vendor-processed data were analyzed in R, and a clonotype was defined as all T cells that share the same CDR3 nucleotide sequence. For clone abundance analyses, frequencies were normalized to the 10,000 most abundant clones per sample. Public T cell clones, which averaged fewer than five per sample, were removed prior to analysis. Tumor-enriched clonotypes and baseline blood-enriched clonotypes were defined as those with an abundance difference of at least 32-fold between compartments. A beta-binomial differential abundance model was used to identify clonotypes that were expanded or contracted between blood time points. The Baroni-Urbani and Buser coefficient was used to measure tumor-blood repertoire similarity, and groups were compared with two-tailed Wilcoxon tests in R. TCRdb carries this immuneACCESS record with in-frame sequences only. Its versions omit some clonotypes, under half of them owing to an unresolved V gene in the studies checked, with the rest unexplained. The V and J calls and clone size were taken over from that table, and D and trimming were inferred from the DNA. Within this sample are around 130,000 clones, with 80% to 90% of them counted one time only. Clones ranked in the top ten supply 1.5% to 2% of the sample.

The CDR3 has 14 amino acids, counting the end cysteine and phenylalanine. Only CDR3 DNA is held: 42 bases, read in frame from base 1. The germline ends are 17 bases apart after V is trimmed by 7 bases and J by 5 bases. According to the germline V gene, CDR1 reads MNHEY and CDR2 reads SVGAGI. This sample's time point label indicates: blood 2 weeks post-SBRT. The treatment or condition label on this specimen signifies: 15 Gy SBRT to primary tumor, nephrectomy 4 weeks later. To track tumor-enriched clonotypes, serial peripheral blood was sampled from radiation-treated patients at baseline and at 2 weeks and 4 weeks after SBRT. Every patient had renal cell carcinoma of clear cell pathology. The QIAamp DNA Blood Mini Kit (Qiagen) was used to prepare genomic DNA for TCR sequencing. Only samples passing all quality control checks were included in the analyses. Turning to this clone: This receptor's antigen is unknown. There are no base qualities to consult, and no much larger clone falls within one base.

The specimen was blood, collected from a patient whose treatment included radiotherapy and nephrectomy. The source is a woman in her sixties or seventies with renal cell carcinoma. The chain is encoded by TRBV6-5 joined to TRBJ1-1, with an unclear D gene assignment. The CDR3: CASTFLGRLTEAFF. The DNA is as follows: TGTGCCAGCACCTTCCTGGGGAGGTTGACTGAAGCTTTCTTT.